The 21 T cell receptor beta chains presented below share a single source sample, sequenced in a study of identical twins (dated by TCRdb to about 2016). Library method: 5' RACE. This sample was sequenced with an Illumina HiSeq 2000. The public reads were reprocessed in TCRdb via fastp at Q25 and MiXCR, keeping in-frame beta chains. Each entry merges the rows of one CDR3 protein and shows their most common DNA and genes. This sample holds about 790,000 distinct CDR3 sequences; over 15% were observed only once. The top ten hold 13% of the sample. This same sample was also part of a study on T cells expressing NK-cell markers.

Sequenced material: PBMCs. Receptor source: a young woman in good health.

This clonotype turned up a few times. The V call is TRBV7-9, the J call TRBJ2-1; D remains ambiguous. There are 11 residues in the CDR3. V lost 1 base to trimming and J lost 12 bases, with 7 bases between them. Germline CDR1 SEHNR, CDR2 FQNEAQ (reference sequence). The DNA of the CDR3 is TGTGCCAGCAGCTTAGAGGTGGGGCAGTTCTTC. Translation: CASSLEVGQFF.

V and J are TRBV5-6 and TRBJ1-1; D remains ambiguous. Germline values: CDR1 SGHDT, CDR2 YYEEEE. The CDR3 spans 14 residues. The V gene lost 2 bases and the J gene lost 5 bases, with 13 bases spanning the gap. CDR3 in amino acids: CASSFGPSETEAFF. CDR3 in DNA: TGTGCCAGCAGCTTTGGGCCTAGCGAGACTGAAGCTTTCTTT.

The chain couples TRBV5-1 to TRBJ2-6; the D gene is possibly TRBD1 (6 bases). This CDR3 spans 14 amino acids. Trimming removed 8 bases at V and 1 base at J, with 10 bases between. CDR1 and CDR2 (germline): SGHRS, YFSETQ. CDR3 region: CASEQGSGANVLTF. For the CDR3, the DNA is TGCGCCAGTGAACAGGGATCTGGGGCCAACGTCCTGACTTTC. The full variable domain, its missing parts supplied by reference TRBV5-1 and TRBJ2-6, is KAGVTQTPRYLIKTRGQQVTLSCSPISGHRSVSWYQQTPGQGLQFLFEYFSETQRNKGNFPGRFSGRQFSNSRSEMNVSTLELGDSALYLCASEQGSGANVLTFGAGSRLTVL.

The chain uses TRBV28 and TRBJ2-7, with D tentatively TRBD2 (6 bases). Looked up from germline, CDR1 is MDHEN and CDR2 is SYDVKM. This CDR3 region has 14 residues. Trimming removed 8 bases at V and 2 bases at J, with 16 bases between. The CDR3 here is CASLGPGRPYEQYF. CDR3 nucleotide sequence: TGTGCCAGCCTGGGGCCGGGGAGGCCCTACGAGCAGTACTTC. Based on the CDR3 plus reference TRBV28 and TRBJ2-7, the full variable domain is DVKVTQSSRYLVKRTGEKVFLECVQDMDHENMFWYRQDPGLGLRLIYFSYDVKMKEKGDIPEGYSVSREKKERFSLILESASTNQTSMYLCASLGPGRPYEQYFGPGTRLTVT.

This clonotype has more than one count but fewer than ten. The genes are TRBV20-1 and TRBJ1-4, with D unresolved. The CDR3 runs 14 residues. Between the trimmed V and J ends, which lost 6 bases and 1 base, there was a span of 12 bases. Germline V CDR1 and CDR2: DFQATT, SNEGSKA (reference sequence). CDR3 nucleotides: TGCAGTGCCTGGCTGGCGGGAACTAATGAAAAACTGTTTTTT. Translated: CSAWLAGTNEKLFF.

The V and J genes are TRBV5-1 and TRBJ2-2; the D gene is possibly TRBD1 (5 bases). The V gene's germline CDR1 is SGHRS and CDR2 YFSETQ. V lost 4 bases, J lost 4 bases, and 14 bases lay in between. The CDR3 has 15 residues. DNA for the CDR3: TGCGCCAGCAGCGAGACAGCGTTCGCCACCGGGGAGCTGTTTTTT. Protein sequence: CASSETAFATGELFF.

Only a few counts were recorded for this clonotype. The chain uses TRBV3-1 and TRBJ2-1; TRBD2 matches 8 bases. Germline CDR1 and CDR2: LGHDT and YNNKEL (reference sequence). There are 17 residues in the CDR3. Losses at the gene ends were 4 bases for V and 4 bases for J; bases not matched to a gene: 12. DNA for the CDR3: TGTGCCAGCAGCCCCCGGTTGGTAGCGGGGTCGTACAATGAGCAGTTCTTC. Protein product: CASSPRLVAGSYNEQFF.

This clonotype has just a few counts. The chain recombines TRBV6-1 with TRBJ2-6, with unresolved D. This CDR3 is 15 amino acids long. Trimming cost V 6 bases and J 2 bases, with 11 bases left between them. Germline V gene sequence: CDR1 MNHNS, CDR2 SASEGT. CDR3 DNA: TGTGCCAGCAGGGACGGATCGGCTGGGGCCAACGTCCTGACTTTC. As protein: CASRDGSAGANVLTF.

CDR3 nucleotide sequence: TGTGCCAGCAGAGCCGGGACGGCCGGCTCCTACGAGCAGTACTTC. This codes for CASRAGTAGSYEQYF. This chain links TRBV6-1 with TRBJ2-7; D may correspond to TRBD1 or TRBD2 (5 bases each). Trimming left V 6 bases short and J 0 bases short, with 15 bases between. Per the germline V gene, CDR1 is MNHNS and CDR2 is SASEGT. The CDR3 length is 15 residues.

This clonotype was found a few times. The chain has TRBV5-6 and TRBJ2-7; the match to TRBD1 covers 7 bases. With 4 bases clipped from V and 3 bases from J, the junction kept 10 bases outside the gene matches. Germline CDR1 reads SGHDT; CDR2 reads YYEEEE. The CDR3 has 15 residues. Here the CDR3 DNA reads TGTGCCAGCAGCCGATCGAGGGGGCCTAACTACGAGCAGTACTTC. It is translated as CASSRSRGPNYEQYF.

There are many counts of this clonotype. The CDR3 loop reads CASSAGGGRLLNEQFF. The CDR3 DNA reads as TGTGCCAGCAGCGCGGGCGGGGGGAGACTACTCAATGAGCAGTTCTTC. J is TRBJ2-1 and V is TRBV9; 8 bases line up with TRBD2. Germline CDR1 SGDLS, CDR2 YYNGEE. V was pared by 3 bases and J by 6 bases, with 11 bases of the junction left unmatched. The CDR3 length is 16 residues. Based on the CDR3 plus reference TRBV9 and TRBJ2-1, the full variable domain is DSGVTQTPKHLITATGQRVTLRCSPRSGDLSVYWYQQSLDQGLQFLIQYYNGEERAKGNILERFSAQQFPDLHSELNLSSLELGDSALYFCASSAGGGRLLNEQFFGPGTRLTVL.

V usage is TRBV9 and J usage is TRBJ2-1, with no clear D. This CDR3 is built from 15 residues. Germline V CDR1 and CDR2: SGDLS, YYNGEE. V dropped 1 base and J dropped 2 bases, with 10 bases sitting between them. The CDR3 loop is CASSVQLTTYNEQFF. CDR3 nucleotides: TGTGCCAGCAGCGTACAGCTAACGACCTACAATGAGCAGTTCTTC.

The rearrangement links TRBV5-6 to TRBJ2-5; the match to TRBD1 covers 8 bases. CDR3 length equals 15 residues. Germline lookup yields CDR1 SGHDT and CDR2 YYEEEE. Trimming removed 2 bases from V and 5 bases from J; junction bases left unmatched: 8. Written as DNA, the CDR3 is TGTGCCAGCAGCTTCGTCTCAGGGGGCGTGGAGACCCAGTACTTC. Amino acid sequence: CASSFVSGGVETQYF.

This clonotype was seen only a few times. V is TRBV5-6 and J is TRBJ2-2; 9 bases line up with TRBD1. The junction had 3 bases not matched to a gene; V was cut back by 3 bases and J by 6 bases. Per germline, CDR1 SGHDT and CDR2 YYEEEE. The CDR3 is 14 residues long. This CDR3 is CASSYRGRAGELFF. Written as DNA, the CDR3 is TGTGCCAGCAGCTACAGGGGGCGCGCCGGGGAGCTGTTTTTT.

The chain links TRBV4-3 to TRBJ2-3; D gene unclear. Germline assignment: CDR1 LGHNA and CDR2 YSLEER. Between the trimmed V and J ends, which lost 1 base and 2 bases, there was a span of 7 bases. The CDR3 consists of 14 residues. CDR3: CASSQAENTDTQYF. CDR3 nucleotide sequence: TGCGCCAGCAGCCAAGCGGAAAACACAGATACGCAGTATTTT.

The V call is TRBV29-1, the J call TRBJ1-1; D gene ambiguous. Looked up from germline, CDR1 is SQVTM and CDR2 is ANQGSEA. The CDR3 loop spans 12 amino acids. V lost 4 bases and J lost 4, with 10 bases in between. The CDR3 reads CSVVARATEAFF. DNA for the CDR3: TGCAGCGTTGTAGCCAGAGCCACTGAAGCTTTCTTT.

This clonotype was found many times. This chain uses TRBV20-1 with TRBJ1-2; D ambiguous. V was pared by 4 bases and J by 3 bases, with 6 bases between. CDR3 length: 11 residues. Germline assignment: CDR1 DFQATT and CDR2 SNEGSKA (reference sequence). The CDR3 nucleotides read TGCAGTGCTATTTTGGACTATGGCTACACCTTC. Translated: CSAILDYGYTF.

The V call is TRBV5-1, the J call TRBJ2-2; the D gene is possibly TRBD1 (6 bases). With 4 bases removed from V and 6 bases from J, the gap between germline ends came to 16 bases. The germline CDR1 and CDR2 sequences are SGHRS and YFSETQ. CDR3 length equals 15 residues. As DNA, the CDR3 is TGCGCCAGCAGCCCCAGGGGAAATATTCCCGGGGAGCTGTTTTTT. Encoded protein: CASSPRGNIPGELFF.

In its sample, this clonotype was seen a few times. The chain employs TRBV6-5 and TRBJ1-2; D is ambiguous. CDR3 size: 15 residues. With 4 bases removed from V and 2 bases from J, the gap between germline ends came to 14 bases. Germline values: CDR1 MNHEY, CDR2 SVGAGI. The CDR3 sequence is CASSSLRESNYGYTF. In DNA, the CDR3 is TGTGCCAGCAGTTCCCTACGGGAGTCAAACTATGGCTACACCTTC.

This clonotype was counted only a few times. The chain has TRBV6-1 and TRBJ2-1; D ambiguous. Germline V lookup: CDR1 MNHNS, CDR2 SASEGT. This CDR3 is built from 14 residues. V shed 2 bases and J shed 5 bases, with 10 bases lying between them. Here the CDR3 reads CASSERPGHNEQFF. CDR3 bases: TGTGCCAGCAGTGAACGCCCAGGCCACAATGAGCAGTTCTTC.

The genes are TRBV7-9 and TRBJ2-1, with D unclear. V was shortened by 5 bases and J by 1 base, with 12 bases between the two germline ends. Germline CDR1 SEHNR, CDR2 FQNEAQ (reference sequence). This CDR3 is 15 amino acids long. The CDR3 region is CASSPVGASYNEQFF. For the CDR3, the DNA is TGTGCCAGCAGCCCAGTGGGTGCTTCCTACAATGAGCAGTTCTTC.